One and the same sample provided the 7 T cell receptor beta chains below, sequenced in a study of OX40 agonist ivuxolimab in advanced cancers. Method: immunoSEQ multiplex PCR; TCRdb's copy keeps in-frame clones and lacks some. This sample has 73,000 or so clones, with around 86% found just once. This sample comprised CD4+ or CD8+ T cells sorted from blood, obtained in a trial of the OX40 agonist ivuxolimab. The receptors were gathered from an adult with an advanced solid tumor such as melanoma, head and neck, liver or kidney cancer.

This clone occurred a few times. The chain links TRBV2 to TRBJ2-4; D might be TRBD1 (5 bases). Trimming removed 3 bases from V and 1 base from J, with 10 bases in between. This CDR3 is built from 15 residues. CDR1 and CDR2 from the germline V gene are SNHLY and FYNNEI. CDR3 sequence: CASSDREGAKNIQYF. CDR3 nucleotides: TGTGCCAGCAGTGACAGGGAAGGGGCCAAAAACATTCAGTACTTC. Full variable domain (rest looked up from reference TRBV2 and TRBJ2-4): EPEVTQTPSHQVTQMGQEVILRCVPISNHLYFYWYRQILGQKVEFLVSFYNNEISEKSEIFDDQFSVERPDGSNFTLKIRSTKLEDSAMYFCASSDREGAKNIQYFGAGTRLSVL.

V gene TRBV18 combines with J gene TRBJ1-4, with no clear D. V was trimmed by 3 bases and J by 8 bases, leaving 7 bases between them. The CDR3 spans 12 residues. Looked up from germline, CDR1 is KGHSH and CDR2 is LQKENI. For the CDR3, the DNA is TGTGCCAGCTCACCTTCTGCCGAAAAACTGTTTTTT. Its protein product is CASSPSAEKLFF.

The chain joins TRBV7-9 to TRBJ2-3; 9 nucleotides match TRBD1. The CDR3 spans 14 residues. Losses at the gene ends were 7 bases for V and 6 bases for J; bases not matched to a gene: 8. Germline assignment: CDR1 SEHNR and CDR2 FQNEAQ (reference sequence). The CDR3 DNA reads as TGTGCCAGCAACCCCCGGGACAGGGAGGATACGCAGTATTTT. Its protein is CASNPRDREDTQYF.

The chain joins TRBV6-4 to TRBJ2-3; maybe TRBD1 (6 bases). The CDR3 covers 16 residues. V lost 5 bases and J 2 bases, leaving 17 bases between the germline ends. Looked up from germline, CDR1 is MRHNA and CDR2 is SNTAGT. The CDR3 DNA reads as TGTGCCAGCAGTACACTCCGGGACAAGACCACAGATACGCAGTATTTT. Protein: CASSTLRDKTTDTQYF.

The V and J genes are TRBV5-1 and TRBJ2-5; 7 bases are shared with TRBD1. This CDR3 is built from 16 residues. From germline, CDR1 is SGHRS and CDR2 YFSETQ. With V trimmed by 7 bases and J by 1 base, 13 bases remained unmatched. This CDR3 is CASHLAPGTAQETQYF. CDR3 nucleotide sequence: TGCGCCAGCCACCTCGCTCCCGGGACAGCCCAAGAGACCCAGTACTTC. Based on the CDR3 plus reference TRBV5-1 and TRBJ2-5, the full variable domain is KAGVTQTPRYLIKTRGQQVTLSCSPISGHRSVSWYQQTPGQGLQFLFEYFSETQRNKGNFPGRFSGRQFSNSRSEMNVSTLELGDSALYLCASHLAPGTAQETQYFGPGTRLLVL.

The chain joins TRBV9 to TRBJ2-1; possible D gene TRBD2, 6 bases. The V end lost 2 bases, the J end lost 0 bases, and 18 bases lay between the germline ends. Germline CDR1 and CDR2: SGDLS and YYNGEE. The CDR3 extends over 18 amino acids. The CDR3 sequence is CASSVVSVVGLSYNEQFF. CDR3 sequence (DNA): TGTGCCAGCAGCGTCGTATCTGTTGTGGGACTCTCCTACAATGAGCAGTTCTTC.

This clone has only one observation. CDR3 sequence: CAISVQGDTQYF. In DNA form, the CDR3 reads TGTGCCATCAGTGTGCAGGGCGATACGCAGTATTTT. The rearrangement joins TRBV10-3 to TRBJ2-3; D may be TRBD1 (5 bases). The V and J ends lost 4 bases and 6 bases respectively, with 8 bases between them. The CDR3 length is 12 residues. Germline V lookup: CDR1 ENHRY, CDR2 SYGVKD.